A single T cell receptor beta chain is shown here with its context. Its cognate antigen is unknown. TCRdb keeps only in-frame clones here, not all; method: immunoSEQ multiplex PCR. Of around 31,000 clones in the sample, around 76% are singletons; the top ten hold under 3.5%. This CDR3 has 15 residues. Germline V gives CDR1 LGHDT, CDR2 YNNKEL (reference sequence). Trimming shortened V by 3 bases and J by 0 bases, and 11 bases separated the two germline ends. This entry is derived from a study of CD4 T cells in relation to SARS-CoV-2 and coronaviruses. Study information: PBMCs were cultured with antigen for roughly 11 days before TCR beta sequencing. Study results and limitations: This crossreactivity analysis covered spike protein alone, no other viral proteins.

This chain links TRBV3-1 (or the pseudogene TRBV3-2) with TRBJ1-1; D gene unclear. The TCR was taken from an adult with COVID-19. The sequenced sample consisted of memory CD4+ T cells from PBMCs, cultured in vitro. The CDR3, as DNA: TGTGCCAGCAGCCAGCCCCGCCGGCTGAACACTGAAGCTTTCTTT. Its translation: CASSQPRRLNTEAFF.